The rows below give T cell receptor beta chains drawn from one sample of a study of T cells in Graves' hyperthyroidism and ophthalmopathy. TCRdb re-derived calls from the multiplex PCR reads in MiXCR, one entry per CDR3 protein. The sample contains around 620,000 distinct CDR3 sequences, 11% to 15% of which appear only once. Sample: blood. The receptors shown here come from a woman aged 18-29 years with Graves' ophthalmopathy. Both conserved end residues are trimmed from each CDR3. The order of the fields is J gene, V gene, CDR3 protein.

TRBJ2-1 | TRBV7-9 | ASSPPRSDEQF
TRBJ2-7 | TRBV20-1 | SASRDASSYEQY
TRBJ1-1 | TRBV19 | ASSFRTEGDTEAF
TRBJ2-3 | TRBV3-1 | ASSQEVASGRTDTQY
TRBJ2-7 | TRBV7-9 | ASSPEAGFPYEQY
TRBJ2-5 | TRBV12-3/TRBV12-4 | ASSFTGWETQY
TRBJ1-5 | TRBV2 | ASSAMGPSNQPQH
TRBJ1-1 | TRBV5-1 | ASSLVSRPNTEAF
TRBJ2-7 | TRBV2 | ASKVVVYEQY
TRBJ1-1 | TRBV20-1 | SVLVTGGRMNTEAF